The clone carrying this T cell receptor (beta chain) was counted between two and nine times. Alongside a J-beta primer mix, a sample-barcoded 5' primer served in a second PCR lasting about 6 to 12 cycles. MiXCR was run by TCRdb on the 5' RACE reads, yielding one entry per CDR3 protein. The table lists roughly 1,500,000 distinct CDR3 sequences, almost 35% of them singletons. The CDR3 extends over 14 amino acids. Germline V gene sequence: CDR1 DFQATT, CDR2 SNEGSKA (reference sequence). The V end was cut by 2 bases, the J end by 5 bases, with 10 bases between. This entry is derived from a study of blood T cells in healthy people across ages.

The clonotype was recovered from a woman in her thirties in good health. The chain has TRBV20-1 and TRBJ2-6; no firm D call. The sample comprised blood. The CDR3 reads CSARPRFWANVLTF. The CDR3 DNA is TGCAGTGCTAGACCTAGATTTTGGGCCAACGTCCTGACTTTC.